The 9 T cell receptor beta chains given below trace back to one sample, sequenced in a study of OX40 agonist ivuxolimab in advanced cancers. The repertoire was sequenced with immunoSEQ multiplex PCR; TCRdb's copy has only in-frame clones and lacks some. The repertoire holds roughly 86,000 clones, with approximately 90% as singletons. The sample in question was CD4+ or CD8+ T cells sorted from blood, obtained in a trial of the OX40 agonist ivuxolimab. These receptors were obtained from an adult with an advanced solid tumor such as melanoma, head and neck, liver or kidney cancer.

The J gene is TRBJ2-7, the V gene TRBV14, with 7 bases identical to TRBD1. V lost 4 bases to trimming and J lost 0 bases; unmatched junction nucleotides: 6. Germline CDR1 is SGHDN and CDR2 is FVKESK. This CDR3 is built from 15 residues. The CDR3 bases are TGTGCCAGCAGCCCGGGACAGCCAGACTCCTACGAGCAGTACTTC. Protein product: CASSPGQPDSYEQYF.

This chain joins TRBV28 and TRBJ2-7; D not certain. The V end was cut by 6 bases, the J end by 4 bases, with 19 bases between. The length of the CDR3 is 15 residues. The germline gives CDR1 MDHEN, CDR2 SYDVKM. For the CDR3, the DNA is TGTGCCAGCAGAGGTTCGGCAGCCTCTTCTTACGAGCAGTACTTC. Translation: CASRGSAASSYEQYF.

This clone was found once. The chain couples TRBV7-2 to TRBJ2-5; D remains ambiguous. Between the trimmed V and J ends, which lost 0 bases and 7 bases, there was a span of 9 bases. In germline, CDR1 is SGHTA, CDR2 FQGNSA. The CDR3 totals 13 residues. Here the CDR3 reads CASSLAEVGTQYF. The CDR3 bases are TGTGCCAGCAGCTTAGCAGAGGTGGGGACCCAGTACTTC.

Comments on this clone: Germline and junction disagree at one end, which may indicate a read error. The chain uses TRBV7-7 and TRBJ2-5; D remains unclear. Germline-derived CDR1 and CDR2 are SSHAT and FNYEAQ (reference sequence). CDR3 length: 16 residues. The CDR3 loop is CASSPTASTVKETQYF. CDR3 nucleotide sequence: TGTGCTAGCAGCCCCACGGCGTCGACGGTCAAAGAGACCCAGTACTTC.

The chain employs TRBV30 and TRBJ1-5; D remains ambiguous. CDR3 length: 13 residues. V lost 1 base to trimming and J lost 0 bases, with 4 bases between them. Germline CDR1 GTSNPN, CDR2 SVGIG (reference sequence). This CDR3 reads CAWSGTSNQPQHF. In DNA, the CDR3 is TGTGCCTGGAGTGGGACTAGCAATCAGCCCCAGCATTTT. The whole variable domain, remainder taken from reference TRBV30 and TRBJ1-5, is SQTIHQWPATLVQPVGSPLSLECTVEGTSNPNLYWYRQAAGRGLQLLFYSVGIGQISSEVPQNLSASRPQDRQFILSSKKLLLSDSGFYLCAWSGTSNQPQHFGDGTRLSIL.

V usage is TRBV27 and J usage is TRBJ2-3, with D perhaps TRBD1 (5 bases). The CDR3 contains 15 residues. Trimming took 5 bases from V and 1 from J, leaving 13 bases between them. Germline V gene data show CDR1 as MNHEY and CDR2 as SMNVEV (reference sequence). The CDR3 DNA reads TGTGCCAGCAGTCGACGAGCAGGGCGCACAGATACGCAGTATTTT. It yields the protein CASSRRAGRTDTQYF.

The V call is TRBV9, the J call TRBJ1-1; no clear D. Trimming cost V 0 bases and J 1 base, with 10 bases left between them. CDR1 SGDLS and CDR2 YYNGEE come from the germline V gene. The CDR3 has 15 residues. The CDR3 loop reads CASSVDPDTNTEAFF. The CDR3 DNA reads as TGTGCCAGCAGCGTAGACCCCGACACGAACACTGAAGCTTTCTTT.

The chain carries TRBV5-1 and TRBJ2-7, with D uncertain. The V and J ends lost 0 bases and 1 base respectively, with 8 bases between them. Looked up from germline, CDR1 is SGHRS and CDR2 is YFSETQ. The CDR3 runs to 14 residues. The CDR3 sequence is CASSLERSSYEQYF. CDR3 in DNA: TGCGCCAGCAGCTTGGAAAGGAGTTCCTACGAGCAGTACTTC.

V gene TRBV10-3 combines with J gene TRBJ2-2, with TRBD2 matching over 12 bases. After removal of 8 bases from V and 1 base from J, the junction contained 2 bases not matched to a gene. Looked up from germline, CDR1 is ENHRY and CDR2 is SYGVKD. The CDR3 length is 15 residues. The CDR3 coding sequence is TGTGCCATCTCGACTAGCGGGGGGAACACCGGGGAGCTGTTTTTT. Its translation: CAISTSGGNTGELFF.